This T cell receptor (beta chain) was sequenced for a study of chemoradiotherapy in HPV16-positive cancers. Study background: Candidate HPV-specific clones and shared TCR motifs came from a couple of HPV16-positive patients.

Study-wide points: Candidate HPV-specific clones and E7-related TCR motifs grew in tumor during treatment. Only two HPV16-positive patients supplied the functional HPV-specificity definition.

The CDR3 has 15 amino acids. Germline CDR1 SGHRS, CDR2 YFSETQ. Trimming cost V 2 bases and J 4 bases, with 13 bases left between them. Of note for this clone: Its antigen remains unidentified.

Only in-frame clones appear in the TCRdb table, and some are missing; sequencing was by immunoSEQ multiplex PCR. The table has around 2,800 clones, around 89% seen once. This clonotype was sampled from a human donor with HPV-associated anogenital cancer. This chain uses TRBV5-1 with TRBJ2-1; the D gene is possibly TRBD2 (6 bases). Sequenced material: tumor tissue, taken from a patient who underwent chemoradiotherapy. CDR3 sequence (DNA): TGCGCCAGCAGCTTTATAGCGGAGGCTTACAATGAGCAGTTCTTC. Encoded protein: CASSFIAEAYNEQFF.